The sequence of this T cell receptor (beta chain) was determined in a study of CD8 T cells in ankylosing spondylitis. In its sample, this clonotype was seen many times. MiXCR, run by TCRdb on the 5' RACE reads, gives a single entry per CDR3 protein. The sample includes a few hundred thousand distinct CDR3 sequences, more than 20% of them seen just once. This TCR was sampled from a female donor with ankylosing spondylitis or in good health (not recorded which). Sequenced material: blood, either unsorted or a sorted T cell fraction (not recorded which).

The CDR3 is CASSALQGVNTEAFF. DNA for the CDR3: TGTGCCAGCAGCGCCTTACAGGGTGTGAACACTGAAGCTTTCTTT. This chain links TRBV7-8 with TRBJ1-1; the D gene is possibly TRBD1 (6 bases). Germline-derived CDR1 and CDR2 are SGHVS and FQNEAQ. CDR3 length: 15 amino acids. V was trimmed by 5 bases and J by 0 bases, leaving 13 bases between them. Looking up the rest from reference TRBV7-8 and TRBJ1-1 gives the full variable domain: GAGVSQSPRYKVAKRGQDVALRCDPISGHVSLFWYQQALGQGPEFLTYFQNEAQLDKSGLPSDRFFAERPEGSVSTLKIQRTQQEDSAVYLCASSALQGVNTEAFFGQGTRLTVV.